The entry that follows covers one TCR beta chain sequence. The target antigen is unknown. The TCR beta CDR3 regions underwent amplification from RNA transcripts. An opening RT-PCR round employed HTBI primers and preceded a second-round multiplex PCR. One entry per CDR3 protein results from TCRdb running MiXCR on the multiplex PCR reads. The sample includes about 230,000 distinct CDR3 sequences, around 45% of them seen just once. This CDR3 is 14 amino acids long. The V gene lost 3 bases and the J gene lost 9 bases, with 12 bases spanning the gap. The sample originates from a study of Graves' ophthalmopathy and Graves' hyperthyroidism. Whole-study findings and limits: Among expanded thyroid clonotypes above 0.001 frequency, most also occurred in blood.

Serum thyroxine and TRAb, along with clinical symptoms, thyroid ultrasound and orbital computed tomography, were what diagnosis relied on. As the starting material, around 9.1 ml of fresh peripheral blood yielded the PBMCs. The specimen was peripheral blood. This clonotype was sampled from an adult man with Graves' ophthalmopathy. The chain has TRBV12-3 or TRBV12-4 and TRBJ1-6; weak D call: TRBD1 (5 bases). The CDR3 region has the DNA TGTGCCAGCAGTTTTAATCAGGGAGGTTCACCCCTCCACTTT. This translates into CASSFNQGGSPLHF.